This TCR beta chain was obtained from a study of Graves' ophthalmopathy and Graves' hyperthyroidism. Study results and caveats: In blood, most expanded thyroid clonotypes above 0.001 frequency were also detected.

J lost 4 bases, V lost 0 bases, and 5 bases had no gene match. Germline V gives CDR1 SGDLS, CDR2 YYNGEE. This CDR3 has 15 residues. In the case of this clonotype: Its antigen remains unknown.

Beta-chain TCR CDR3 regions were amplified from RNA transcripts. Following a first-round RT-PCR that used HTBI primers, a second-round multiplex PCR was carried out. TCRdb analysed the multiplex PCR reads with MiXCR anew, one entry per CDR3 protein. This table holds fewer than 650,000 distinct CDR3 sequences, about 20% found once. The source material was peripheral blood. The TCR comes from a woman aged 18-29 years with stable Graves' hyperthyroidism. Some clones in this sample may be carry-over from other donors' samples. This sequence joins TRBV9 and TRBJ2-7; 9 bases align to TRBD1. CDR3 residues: CASSVAGQGYYEQYF. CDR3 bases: TGTGCCAGCAGCGTAGCGGGACAGGGTTATTACGAGCAGTACTTC.